The 5 T cell receptor beta chains in this list originate from one sample, sequenced in a study of PD-1 blockade in classical Hodgkin lymphoma. Autologous stem cell transplantation was followed by relapse in every patient, and brentuximab vedotin exposure varied. Only in-frame clones appear in the TCRdb table, and some are missing; sequencing was by immunoSEQ multiplex PCR. Counted here are some 65,000 clones, around 75% occurring once; the ten biggest clones make up 7.5% to 9.5%. The sample here was peripheral blood mononuclear cells (PBMCs), taken before the second cycle of nivolumab. These receptors originate from a human donor with classical Hodgkin lymphoma.

The V call is TRBV2, the J call TRBJ2-3; 8 bases match TRBD2. The CDR3 loop spans 12 amino acids. Germline assignment: CDR1 SNHLY and CDR2 FYNNEI. The ends lost 7 bases at V and 6 bases at J; junction bases unmatched: 3. CDR3 residues: CASKTGGDTQYF. The CDR3 DNA reads as TGTGCCAGCAAAACGGGAGGGGATACGCAGTATTTT.

The chain is built from TRBV7-6 and TRBJ1-1, with D hard to call. The CDR3 length is 17 residues. V lost 5 bases and J lost 1, with 20 bases in between. Per germline, CDR1 SGHVS and CDR2 FNYEAQ. CDR3 coding DNA: TGTGCCAGCAGCGTACTAGGTCCCCAGAGGGAGAACACTGAAGCTTTCTTT. Protein product: CASSVLGPQRENTEAFF.

The rearrangement joins TRBV30 to TRBJ1-5; TRBD1 might be the D (6 bases). Trimming pared 0 bases from V and 0 bases from J, leaving 18 bases between. Germline V gene lookup returns CDR1 GTSNPN and CDR2 SVGIG (reference sequence). CDR3 length: 18 residues. In DNA form, the CDR3 reads TGTGCCTGGAGTGTAGGCCGGGGGCGCCCATATAGCAATCAGCCCCAGCATTTT. Its translation is CAWSVGRGRPYSNQPQHF.

The genes are TRBV5-6 and TRBJ2-5; 9 bases line up with TRBD2. V lost 4 bases, J lost 4 bases, and 8 bases stayed unmatched. Germline CDR1 SGHDT, CDR2 YYEEEE. The CDR3 covers 15 residues. CDR3 in amino acids: CASSISGGGGETQYF. As DNA, the CDR3 is TGTGCCAGCAGCATTAGCGGGGGAGGAGGAGAGACCCAGTACTTC.

The V gene is TRBV11-2, the J gene TRBJ2-7; 7 nucleotides match TRBD1. The CDR3 loop spans 16 amino acids. The J segment lost 2 bases and the V segment lost 1 base, leaving 8 bases of the junction unmatched. Germline V gives CDR1 SGHAT, CDR2 FQNNGV. CDR3 sequence (DNA): TGTGCCAGCAGCTTAGGAAGGGGACAGAGAACCTACGAGCAGTACTTC. Translating it yields CASSLGRGQRTYEQYF.